This T cell receptor (beta chain) was recovered during a study of T-cell memory formation after mild COVID-19. Findings of the study overall: CD4+ contracting clones lay mainly in CM and EM, CD8+ ones in EMRA. While clones contracting from day 15 to 85 were balanced between CD4 and CD8, later expanders leaned CD4+. Pre-infection memory harbored some responding clones, suggesting cross-reactive memory joined.

V shed 2 bases and J 2 bases; nucleotides not matched to a gene: 6. The CDR3 contains 15 residues. Germline CDR1 reads SGHTA; CDR2 reads FQGNSA. For this clonotype: Antigen unknown.

The authors produced TCR alpha and TCR beta cDNA libraries with sample barcodes and UMIs by 5'RACE using constant-segment primers. One entry per CDR3 protein results from TCRdb running MiXCR on the 5' RACE reads. The sample has under 550,000 distinct CDR3 sequences, approximately 18% seen once; the top ten hold approximately 13%. The rearrangement links TRBV7-2 to TRBJ2-7; 7 bases align to TRBD1. Material for sequencing was PBMCs or a T cell subset sorted from them (not recorded which). The receptor was derived from an adult woman who had mild COVID-19 (a few samples of this study predate the infection). Cell type and time point are not known. As DNA, the CDR3 is TGTGCCAGCAGCTTAATTCACAGGGGACCCTACGAGCAGTACTTC. It codes for CASSLIHRGPYEQYF.